A single sample gave rise to the 3 T cell receptor beta chains below, sequenced in a study of T cells in Graves' hyperthyroidism and ophthalmopathy. TCR beta CDR3 regions were amplified from RNA. The study used the HTBI primer set for a first-round RT-PCR of the TCR CDR3. TCRdb itself ran the multiplex PCR reads through MiXCR, one entry per CDR3 protein. The sample has approximately 380,000 distinct CDR3 sequences, around 20% seen once. Sequencing input: blood. These receptors were obtained from a man younger than 35 with Graves' ophthalmopathy.

This clonotype has more than one count but fewer than ten. Possible read error: a much larger clone is one base away. The gene calls are TRBV13 and TRBJ2-5, with 8 nucleotides matching TRBD2. The CDR3 covers 14 residues. Per germline, CDR1 PRHDT and CDR2 FYEKMQ (reference sequence). Unmatched junction bases numbered 3, after V lost 5 bases and J lost 1 base. The CDR3 sequence: CASSVAGTQETQYF. In nucleotides, the CDR3 is TGTGCCAGCAGCGTAGCGGGGACCCAAGAGACCCAGTACTTC.

This clonotype was observed at least ten times. The chain uses TRBV28 and TRBJ2-7; 8 bases match TRBD1. Germline trimming cut 6 bases from V and 6 bases from J; bases unmatched to any gene: 10. Germline CDR1 and CDR2: MDHEN and SYDVKM. The CDR3 consists of 14 residues. CDR3 sequence reads: CASSQDRVGFEQYF. The CDR3 nucleotides read TGTGCCAGCAGCCAGGACAGGGTTGGCTTCGAGCAGTACTTC.

Notes on this clonotype: Just one base apart from a much larger clone, this may be a read error. The gene calls are TRBV7-9 and TRBJ2-7, with D perhaps TRBD1 (6 bases). The assigned J gene may be wrong: the sequence end matches TRBJ2-1 better. The germline V gene has CDR1 SEHNR and CDR2 FQNEAQ (reference sequence). The CDR3 is 14 amino acids. CDR3: CASSPDQGSYEQFF. In DNA form, the CDR3 reads TGTGCCAGCAGCCCAGACCAGGGGTCCTACGAGCAGTTCTTC.